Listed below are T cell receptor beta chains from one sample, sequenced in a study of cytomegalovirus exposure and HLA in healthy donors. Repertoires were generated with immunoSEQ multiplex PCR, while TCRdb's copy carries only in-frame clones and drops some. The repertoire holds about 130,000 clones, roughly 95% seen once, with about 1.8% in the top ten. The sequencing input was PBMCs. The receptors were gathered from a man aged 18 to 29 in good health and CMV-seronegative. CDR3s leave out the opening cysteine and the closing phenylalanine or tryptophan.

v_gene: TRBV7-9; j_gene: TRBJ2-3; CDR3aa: ASSLTSRSSTDTQY
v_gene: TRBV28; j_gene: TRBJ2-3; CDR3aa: ASSPIALLGTDTQY
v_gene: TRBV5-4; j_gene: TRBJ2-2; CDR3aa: ASSLSGQGITGELF
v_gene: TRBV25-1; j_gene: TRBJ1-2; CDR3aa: ASSGRGTGGGYT
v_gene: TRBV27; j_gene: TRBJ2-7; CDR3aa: ASSLRGRAYEQY
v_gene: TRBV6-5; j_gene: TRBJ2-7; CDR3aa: ASSSDWSSYEQY
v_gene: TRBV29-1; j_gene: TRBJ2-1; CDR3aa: SETFTGTGGDHNEQF
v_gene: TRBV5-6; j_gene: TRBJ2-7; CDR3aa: ASSLAVLGQGAEQY
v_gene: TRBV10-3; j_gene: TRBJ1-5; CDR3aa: ASWGGSNQPQH
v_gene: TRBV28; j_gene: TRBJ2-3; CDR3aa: ASSLYGQGGTDTQY
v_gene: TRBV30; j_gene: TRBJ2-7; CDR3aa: AWQRGYEQY
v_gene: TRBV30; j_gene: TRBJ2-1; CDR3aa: AWSGRTPYNEQF
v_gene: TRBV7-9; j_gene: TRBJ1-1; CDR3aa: ASSLAGGPGAF
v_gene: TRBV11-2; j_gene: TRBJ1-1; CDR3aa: ASSLGTGEDTEAF
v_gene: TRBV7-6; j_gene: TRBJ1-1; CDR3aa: ASSLGRGLNTEAF
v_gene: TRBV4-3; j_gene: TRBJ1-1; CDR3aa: ASSQRMSRRGAF
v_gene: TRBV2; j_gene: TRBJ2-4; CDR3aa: ASSEIGVKNIQY
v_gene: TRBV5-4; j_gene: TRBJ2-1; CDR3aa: ASSSSGSAYNEQF
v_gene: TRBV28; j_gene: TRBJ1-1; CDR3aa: ASTPQTAVDTEAF
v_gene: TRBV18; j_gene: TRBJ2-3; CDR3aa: ASSPGTGLSQY
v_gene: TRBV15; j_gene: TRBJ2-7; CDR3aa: ATSRAGTGDYEQY
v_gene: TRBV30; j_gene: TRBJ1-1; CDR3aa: AWSPGQGATEAF
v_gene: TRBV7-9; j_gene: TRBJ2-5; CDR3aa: ASSLLGEDQY
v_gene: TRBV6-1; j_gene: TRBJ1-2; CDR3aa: ASSDEARLVYGYT
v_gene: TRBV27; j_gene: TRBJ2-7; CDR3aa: ASSLGGRGYEQY
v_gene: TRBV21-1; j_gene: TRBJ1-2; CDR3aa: ASSLRPGTVWRNGYT
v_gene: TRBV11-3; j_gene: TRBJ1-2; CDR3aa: ASSSRDRVGYT
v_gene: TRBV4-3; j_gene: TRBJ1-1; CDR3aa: ASSQGGLNTEAF
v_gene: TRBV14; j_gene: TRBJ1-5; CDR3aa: ASSQDKEGQGNQPQH
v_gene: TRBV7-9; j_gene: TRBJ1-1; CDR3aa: ASSFPRDRGMEAF
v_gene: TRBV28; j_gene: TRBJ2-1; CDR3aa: ASSLSLAGANEQF
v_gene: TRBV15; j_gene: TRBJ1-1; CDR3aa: ATSSPATGEGGTEAF
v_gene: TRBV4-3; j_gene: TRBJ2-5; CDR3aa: ASSQDRSTGSSTQY
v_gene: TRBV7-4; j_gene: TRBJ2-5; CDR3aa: ASSAKDRGETQY
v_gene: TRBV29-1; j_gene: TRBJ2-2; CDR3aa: SVEQGNTGELF
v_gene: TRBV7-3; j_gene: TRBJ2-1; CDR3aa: ASSLGAANEQF
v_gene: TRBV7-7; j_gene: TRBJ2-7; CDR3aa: ASIPISGRKG
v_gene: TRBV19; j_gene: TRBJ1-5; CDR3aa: ASSLDRGRQPQH
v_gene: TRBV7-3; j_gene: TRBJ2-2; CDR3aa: ASSLSRLAGYTGELF
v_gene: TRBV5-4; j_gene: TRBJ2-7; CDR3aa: ASTREGQSYEQY
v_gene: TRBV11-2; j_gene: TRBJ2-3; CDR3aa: ASSPRQAPGADTQY
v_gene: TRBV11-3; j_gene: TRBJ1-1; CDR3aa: ASSTGHTEAF
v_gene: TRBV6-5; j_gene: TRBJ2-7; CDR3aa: ASSYSLNYEQY
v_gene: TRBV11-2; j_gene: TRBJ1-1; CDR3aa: ASSGQERTGGRLNTEAF
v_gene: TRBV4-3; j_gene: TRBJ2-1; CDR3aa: ASSQEAGVAGGKDNEQF
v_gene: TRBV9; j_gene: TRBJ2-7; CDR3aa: ASSVGTGAYEQY
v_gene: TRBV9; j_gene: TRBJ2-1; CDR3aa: ASSDNRDRGFSNEQF
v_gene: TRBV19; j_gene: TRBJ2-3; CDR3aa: ASSMTSGSADTQY
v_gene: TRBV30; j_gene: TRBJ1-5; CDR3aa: AWSRGQGSQPQH
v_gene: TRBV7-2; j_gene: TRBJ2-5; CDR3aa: ASSLTSGTQETQY
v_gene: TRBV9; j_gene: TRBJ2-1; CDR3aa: ASSVVGGLSYNEQF
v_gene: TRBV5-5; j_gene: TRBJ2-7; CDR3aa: ASSPLSSGLKYEQY